Listed here are 25 T cell receptor beta chains from one sample, sequenced in a study of blood T cells in healthy people across ages. A sample-barcoded 5' primer and a J-beta primer mix were used in a second PCR of roughly 6 to 11 cycles. TCRdb analysed the 5' RACE reads with MiXCR anew, one entry per CDR3 protein. Found here are approximately 1.5 million distinct CDR3 sequences, under 55% of them singletons; the top ten hold about 4.1%. Material: blood. The source of these receptors is a woman between 18 and 29 years old in good health.

The rearrangement joins TRBV12-3 or TRBV12-4 to TRBJ2-5; 8 bases align to TRBD1. This CDR3 is built from 16 residues. V gave up 7 bases and J gave up 11 bases; unmatched junction bases: 21. The CDR3 here is CASTAKFRGPHNEQYF. As DNA, the CDR3 is TGTGCCAGCACTGCCAAGTTCAGGGGGCCCCACAATGAGCAGTACTTC.

This chain connects TRBV20-1 to TRBJ2-7; TRBD2 matches at 9 bases. The V gene's germline CDR1 is DFQATT and CDR2 SNEGSKA (reference sequence). Unmatched junction bases numbered 13, after V lost 0 bases and J lost 7 bases. The CDR3 extends over 16 amino acids. The CDR3 protein is CSARDVRLAGKNEQYF. The CDR3 DNA reads TGCAGTGCTAGAGATGTACGGCTAGCGGGAAAAAATGAGCAGTACTTC.

For the CDR3, the DNA is TGTGCCAGCAGCGCTTACGACAGCGCCTACAATGAGCAGTACTTC. It translates to CASSAYDSAYNEQYF. V usage is TRBV6-1 and J usage is TRBJ2-5, with a possible D match to TRBD1 (5 bases). From germline, CDR1 is MNHNS and CDR2 SASEGT. Trimming shortened V by 6 bases and J by 11 bases, and 25 bases separated the two germline ends. This CDR3 comprises 15 residues.

Notes on this clonotype: Relative to the germline gene, one junction end is altered; a read error may explain this. This chain connects TRBV12-3 or TRBV12-4 to TRBJ1-2; D is ambiguous. This CDR3 has 13 residues. The CDR3 spells CASSVALGYGYTF. CDR3 nucleotides: TGTGCCAGCAGTGTAGCGTTAGGCTATGGCTACACCTTC.

The chain combines TRBV4-2 with TRBJ1-2; no firm D call. V was cut by 4 bases and J by 0 bases, with 15 bases left in between. The CDR3 is made up of 16 amino acids. Germline V gene data show CDR1 as LGHNA and CDR2 as YNFKEQ. Written as DNA, the CDR3 is TGTGCCAGCAGCCCAAGTTCCCCCCCAGCTAACTATGGCTACACCTTC. Encoded protein: CASSPSSPPANYGYTF.

The chain employs TRBV18 and TRBJ2-5, with 8 bases fitting TRBD1. The CDR3 has 16 amino acids. The V segment lost 6 bases and the J segment 3 bases; nucleotides outside the gene matches: 12. Germline values: CDR1 KGHSH, CDR2 LQKENI. In nucleotides, the CDR3 is TGTGCCAGCTCTCCTGACAGGGGCCTTCGGAAAGAGACCCAGTACTTC. Its protein is CASSPDRGLRKETQYF.

The chain combines TRBV18 with TRBJ2-1; D not certain. This CDR3 comprises 15 residues. The V end was cut by 0 bases, the J end by 3 bases, with 9 bases between. From germline, CDR1 is KGHSH and CDR2 LQKENI. The CDR3 DNA sequence: TGTGCCAGCTCACCACCCAGCGCTATCTACAATGAGCAGTTCTTC. Its protein product is CASSPPSAIYNEQFF.

There are a few counts of this clonotype. This chain connects TRBV7-8 to TRBJ2-4; D is undetermined. Deletions cut 1 base from V and 0 bases from J, with 7 bases between. CDR1 is SGHVS and CDR2 is FQNEAQ in the germline V gene. The CDR3 covers 15 residues. This CDR3 is CASSLGTVAKNIQYF. CDR3 nucleotide sequence: TGTGCCAGCAGCTTAGGGACGGTAGCCAAAAACATTCAGTACTTC. Filled out from reference TRBV7-8 and TRBJ2-4, the complete variable domain reads GAGVSQSPRYKVAKRGQDVALRCDPISGHVSLFWYQQALGQGPEFLTYFQNEAQLDKSGLPSDRFFAERPEGSVSTLKIQRTQQEDSAVYLCASSLGTVAKNIQYFGAGTRLSVL.

The chain combines TRBV7-3 with TRBJ2-1, with 8 nucleotides matching TRBD2. The germline V gene has CDR1 SGHTA and CDR2 FQGTGA. This CDR3 is built from 16 residues. The trim removed 5 bases at V and 0 bases at J, leaving 6 bases unmatched. CDR3 nucleotides: TGTGCCAGCAGCCCCGTTGCGGGGGGCTCCTACAATGAGCAGTTCTTC. Translating gives CASSPVAGGSYNEQFF.

This clonotype came up a few times. V gene TRBV29-1 combines with J gene TRBJ1-5, with TRBD1 matching over 9 bases. V lost 7 bases, J lost 2 bases, and 9 bases stayed unmatched. The germline V gene encodes CDR1 SQVTM and CDR2 ANQGSEA. The CDR3 is 15 residues long. The CDR3 nucleotides read TGCAGCGCGGGATTCGGACAGGGGCGCAATCAGCCCCAGCATTTT. It translates to CSAGFGQGRNQPQHF.

The chain has TRBV7-6 and TRBJ2-6, with TRBD2 as a possible D gene (5 bases). In germline, CDR1 is SGHVS, CDR2 FNYEAQ. CDR3 size: 17 residues. Trimming removed 5 bases at V and 0 bases at J, with 14 bases between. The CDR3: CASSPSEGNSGANVLTF. DNA for the CDR3: TGTGCCAGCAGCCCCAGTGAGGGAAACTCTGGGGCCAACGTCCTGACTTTC. Variable domain in full (rest from reference TRBV7-6 and TRBJ2-6): GAGVSQSPRYKVTKRGQDVALRCDPISGHVSLYWYRQALGQGPEFLTYFNYEAQQDKSGLPNDRFSAERPEGSISTLTIQRTEQRDSAMYRCASSPSEGNSGANVLTFGAGSRLTVL.

The J gene is TRBJ2-3, the V gene TRBV30, with a weak D call TRBD1 (6 bases). Trimming took 4 bases from V and 3 from J, leaving 14 bases between them. This CDR3 has 14 residues. CDR1 is GTSNPN and CDR2 is SVGIG in the germline V gene (reference sequence). The CDR3 sequence: CAWTNTGLTDTQYF. The CDR3 DNA is TGTGCCTGGACTAACACAGGGCTGACAGATACGCAGTATTTT. The full variable domain, rest sourced from reference TRBV30 and TRBJ2-3, is SQTIHQWPATLVQPVGSPLSLECTVEGTSNPNLYWYRQAAGRGLQLLFYSVGIGQISSEVPQNLSASRPQDRQFILSSKKLLLSDSGFYLCAWTNTGLTDTQYFGPGTRLTVL.

Remarks on this clonotype: This could be a read error, since a much larger clone is one nucleotide away. The chain carries TRBV7-2 and TRBJ2-7; D call uncertain. TRBJ2-5 explains the end of the DNA better; the J call may be wrong. Germline V gives CDR1 SGHTA, CDR2 FQGNSA. The CDR3 runs to 13 residues. The CDR3 DNA follows: TGTGCCTGCAGCTTATATAGGCGGGAGACCCAGTACTTC. Protein sequence: CACSLYRRETQYF.

The chain links TRBV7-2 to TRBJ2-3; D gene ambiguous. This CDR3 comprises 12 residues. Germline assignment: CDR1 SGHTA and CDR2 FQGNSA. The V gene lost 0 bases and the J gene lost 8 bases, with 6 bases spanning the gap. CDR3 sequence reads: CASSLAGSTQYF. DNA for the CDR3: TGTGCCAGCAGCTTAGCGGGGTCTACGCAGTATTTT.

The rearrangement links TRBV7-9 to TRBJ1-6, with D tentatively TRBD1 (5 bases). The CDR3 extends over 13 amino acids. Per the germline V gene, CDR1 is SEHNR and CDR2 is FQNEAQ (reference sequence). V dropped 5 bases and J dropped 9 bases, with 11 bases sitting between them. In nucleotides, the CDR3 is TGTGCCAGCAGCCGATCGACAGCTTCACCCCTCCACTTT. Protein sequence: CASSRSTASPLHF.

The chain combines TRBV28 with TRBJ2-1; possible D gene TRBD1, 5 bases. This CDR3 comprises 11 residues. Between the trimmed V and J ends, which lost 2 bases and 12 bases, there was a span of 8 bases. Germline CDR1 and CDR2: MDHEN and SYDVKM. CDR3 sequence (DNA): TGTGCCAGCAGTTTAAGGGGCTCGCAGTTCTTC. It encodes CASSLRGSQFF.

This chain joins TRBV6-6 and TRBJ1-4, with D perhaps matching TRBD1 (6 bases). The germline CDR1 and CDR2 sequences are MNHNY and SVGAGI (reference sequence). Trimming removed 7 bases from V and 6 bases from J, with 12 bases in between. The CDR3 covers 13 residues. The CDR3 protein is CASNPNRDEKLFF. CDR3 in DNA: TGTGCCAGCAATCCTAACAGGGATGAAAAACTGTTTTTT.

This clonotype was observed at least ten times. The junction and the germline gene differ at one end; a read error may be behind it. CDR3 sequence reads: CASRGQSNQPQHF. CDR3 bases: TGTGCCAGCCGGGGCCAAAGCAATCAACCCCAGCATTTT. This chain links TRBV12-3 or TRBV12-4 with TRBJ1-5; a possible D gene is TRBD1 (5 bases). The CDR3 covers 13 residues.

Note on this clonotype: The junction and the germline gene differ at one end; a read error may be behind it. In DNA form, the CDR3 reads TGTGCCAGCAGTTTATCGAAGGCAGTGACGAACTATGGCTACACCTTT. Protein sequence: CASSLSKAVTNYGYTF. The chain is built from TRBV27 and TRBJ1-2; no definite D call. The CDR3 runs 16 residues. The V gene's germline CDR1 is MNHEY and CDR2 SMNVEV (reference sequence).

This clonotype has a handful of counts. This CDR3 is CASRRTAYSNQPQHF. The DNA for the CDR3 is TGTGCCAGCAGAAGGACAGCATATAGCAATCAGCCCCAGCATTTT. The chain couples TRBV12-3 or TRBV12-4 to TRBJ1-5; perhaps TRBD1 as D (6 bases). There are 15 residues in the CDR3. Trimming left V 6 bases short and J 0 bases short, with 12 bases between.

The chain joins TRBV5-1 to TRBJ2-1, with a tentative D call TRBD2 (7 bases). TRBJ2-7 matches the DNA end more closely, so the J call is doubtful. CDR1 and CDR2 from the germline V gene are SGHRS and YFSETQ. The CDR3 spans 15 residues. The CDR3 sequence: CASSGGRGAYNEQYF. CDR3 in DNA: TGCGCCAGCAGCGGGGGGAGGGGGGCCTACAATGAGCAGTACTTC.

This clonotype has just a few counts. This chain joins TRBV9 and TRBJ2-5; no reliable D call. Trimming removed 2 bases at V and 5 bases at J, with 13 bases between. The germline gives CDR1 SGDLS, CDR2 YYNGEE. The CDR3 extends over 14 amino acids. Here the CDR3 reads CASSVSWGIETQYF. Here the CDR3 DNA reads TGTGCCAGCAGCGTCAGTTGGGGTATCGAGACCCAGTACTTC.

This clonotype was observed a handful of times. The V and J genes are TRBV7-3 and TRBJ2-5, with TRBD1 matching 8 bases. In germline, CDR1 is SGHTA, CDR2 FQGTGA. CDR3 size: 14 residues. Losses at the gene ends were 4 bases for V and 4 bases for J; bases not matched to a gene: 5. The CDR3 loop is CASSSRGRVETQYF. CDR3 nucleotide sequence: TGTGCCAGCAGCTCCAGGGGGCGTGTAGAGACCCAGTACTTC.

This clonotype was seen a few times. V and J are TRBV20-1 and TRBJ2-4; 11 positions agree with TRBD2. The tail of the sequence fits TRBJ2-7 better, so the J call may be wrong. Germline V gene sequence: CDR1 DFQATT, CDR2 SNEGSKA (reference sequence). This CDR3 contains 16 residues. The chain's CDR3 is CSARDWIAGGPYEQYF. The CDR3, as DNA: TGCAGTGCTAGAGATTGGATAGCGGGAGGGCCTTACGAGCAGTACTTC.

This clonotype appeared a few times. V usage is TRBV12-3 or TRBV12-4 and J usage is TRBJ1-2; maybe TRBD1 (6 bases). CDR3 length equals 14 residues. Trimming pared 6 bases from V and 5 bases from J, leaving 16 bases between. The CDR3 bases are TGTGCCAGCAGACCCCGACAGGAGCGATATGGCTACACCTTC. It yields the protein CASRPRQERYGYTF.